These T cell receptor beta chains were read from a single sample in a study of blood T cell repertoires in COVID-19. Profiled with immunoSEQ multiplex PCR; TCRdb holds only in-frame clones, not every one. The sample holds about 68,000 clones, just over 85% seen once. Material: peripheral blood. These receptors all come from an older woman with acute or convalescent COVID-19. Both conserved end residues are part of each CDR3. A D gene is named only where the DNA matches it firmly. Where a row states a size, it is once, few, many or the class of an expanded clone; other rows omit it.

cdr3_length: 14; v_call: TRBV5-6; d_call: NA; j_call: TRBJ1-2; clone_size: NA; cdr3_aa: CASSTGIANYGYTF; cdr3_nt: TGTGCCAGCAGCACAGGGATAGCTAACTATGGCTACACCTTC
cdr3_length: 18; v_call: TRBV15; d_call: TRBD1; j_call: TRBJ1-5; clone_size: NA; cdr3_aa: CATSRDRARTGGIRPQHF; cdr3_nt: TGTGCCACCAGCAGAGATAGGGCAAGGACAGGGGGTATACGGCCCCAGCATTTT
cdr3_length: 14; v_call: TRBV19; d_call: TRBD1; j_call: TRBJ1-1; clone_size: NA; cdr3_aa: CASSLYRGGTEAFF; cdr3_nt: TGTGCCAGTAGTTTATACAGGGGAGGCACTGAAGCTTTCTTT
cdr3_length: 12; v_call: TRBV7-9; d_call: TRBD1; j_call: TRBJ1-4; clone_size: NA; cdr3_aa: CASSLDRDKLFF; cdr3_nt: TGTGCCAGCAGCCTCGACAGGGACAAACTGTTTTTT
cdr3_length: 15; v_call: TRBV14; d_call: NA; j_call: TRBJ2-7; clone_size: few; cdr3_aa: CASRPNDGSAYEQYF; cdr3_nt: TGTGCCAGCAGGCCAAATGACGGGTCGGCCTACGAGCAGTACTTC
cdr3_length: 15; v_call: TRBV3-1/TRBV3-2; d_call: NA; j_call: TRBJ1-2; clone_size: NA; cdr3_aa: CASSLPGQRSSGYTF; cdr3_nt: TGTGCCAGCAGCCTTCCGGGACAAAGATCTTCTGGCTACACCTTC
cdr3_length: 16; v_call: TRBV4-1; d_call: NA; j_call: TRBJ1-3; clone_size: NA; cdr3_aa: CASSLEERFSGNTIYF; cdr3_nt: TGCGCCAGCAGCCTCGAAGAACGGTTTTCTGGAAACACCATATATTTT
cdr3_length: 14; v_call: TRBV7-9; d_call: NA; j_call: TRBJ1-1; clone_size: few; cdr3_aa: CASSPGGENTEAFF; cdr3_nt: TGTGCCAGCAGTCCGGGGGGAGAAAACACTGAAGCTTTCTTT
cdr3_length: 15; v_call: TRBV27; d_call: NA; j_call: TRBJ1-2; clone_size: NA; cdr3_aa: CASSFTGPPYYGYTF; cdr3_nt: TGTGCCAGCAGTTTCACAGGGCCCCCATACTATGGCTACACCTTC
cdr3_length: 12; v_call: TRBV5-4; d_call: NA; j_call: TRBJ2-7; clone_size: once; cdr3_aa: CASSTDQGEQYF; cdr3_nt: TGTGCCAGCAGCACCGACCAGGGTGAGCAGTACTTC
cdr3_length: 18; v_call: TRBV7-3; d_call: NA; j_call: TRBJ2-2; clone_size: NA; cdr3_aa: CASSPIAPAEANTGELFF; cdr3_nt: TGTGCCAGCAGCCCCATCGCCCCCGCGGAGGCGAACACCGGGGAGCTGTTTTTT
cdr3_length: 14; v_call: TRBV27; d_call: NA; j_call: TRBJ1-2; clone_size: NA; cdr3_aa: CASSLVGPEGRYTF; cdr3_nt: TGTGCCAGCAGTTTAGTAGGTCCGGAGGGGCGCTACACCTTC
cdr3_length: 16; v_call: TRBV11-2; d_call: TRBD2; j_call: TRBJ2-1; clone_size: NA; cdr3_aa: CASSLRGLAGFWEQFF; cdr3_nt: TGTGCCAGCAGCTTAAGAGGACTAGCGGGGTTTTGGGAGCAGTTCTTC
cdr3_length: 18; v_call: TRBV11-2; d_call: NA; j_call: TRBJ1-1; clone_size: NA; cdr3_aa: CASSRPGGTGLMNTEAFF; cdr3_nt: TGTGCCAGCAGCCGACCCGGCGGCACCGGTCTCATGAACACTGAAGCTTTCTTT
cdr3_length: 15; v_call: TRBV5-1; d_call: TRBD1; j_call: TRBJ1-4; clone_size: NA; cdr3_aa: CASSLGPGGIEKLFF; cdr3_nt: TGCGCCAGCAGCTTGGGGCCAGGGGGCATTGAAAAACTGTTTTTT